This T cell receptor (beta chain) was recorded in a study of T cell responses to AZD1222 COVID-19 vaccine. Regarding the study as a whole: In a largely white British group with more females than males, clonal diversity was possibly underestimated. In all cases, repertoires were sampled only after the peak T cell response. Spike was spanned by vaccine-associated CD4 TCRs, which were dominant at 160-218 and 743-854.

Comments on this clone: Its antigen is unknown.

Method: immunoSEQ multiplex PCR; TCRdb's copy keeps in-frame clones and lacks some. The sample has about 260,000 clones, 93% seen once. This TCR was recovered from an adult in good health. The specimen comprised peripheral blood, sampled on day 0 of AZD1222 vaccination.

The CDR3 protein is CASRLAGGPAGEQYF. DNA of the CDR3: TGTGCCAGCAGACTAGCGGGAGGGCCAGCTGGGGAGCAGTACTTC. V gene TRBV27 combines with J gene TRBJ2-7, with 13 bases aligning to TRBD2. This CDR3 spans 15 amino acids. Looked up from germline, CDR1 is MNHEY and CDR2 is SMNVEV (reference sequence). Trimming took 6 bases from V and 7 from J; bases not matched to a gene: 9.